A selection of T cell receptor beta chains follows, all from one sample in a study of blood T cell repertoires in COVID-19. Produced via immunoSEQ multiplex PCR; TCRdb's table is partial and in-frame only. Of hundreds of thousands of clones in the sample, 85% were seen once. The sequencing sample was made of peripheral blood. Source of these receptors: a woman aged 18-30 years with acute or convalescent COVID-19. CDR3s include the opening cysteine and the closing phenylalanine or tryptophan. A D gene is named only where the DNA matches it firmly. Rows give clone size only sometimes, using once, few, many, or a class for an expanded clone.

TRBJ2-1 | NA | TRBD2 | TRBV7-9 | TGTGCCAGCAGCTTAGGGTTGACTAGCGGGGGTCGAGAGCAGTTCTTC | CASSLGLTSGGREQFF
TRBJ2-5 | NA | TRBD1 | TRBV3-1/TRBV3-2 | TGTGCCAGCAGCCAGATTACAGGGGGCCGAGAGACCCAGTACTTC | CASSQITGGRETQYF
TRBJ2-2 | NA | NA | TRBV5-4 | TGTGCCAGCAGCTTGACAGGAACCGGGGAGCTGTTTTTT | CASSLTGTGELFF
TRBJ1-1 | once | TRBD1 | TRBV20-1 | TGCAGTGCTACTGACAGGGCGAACACTGAAGCTTTCTTT | CSATDRANTEAFF
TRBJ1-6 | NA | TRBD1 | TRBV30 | TGTGCCTGGCTCCGGGACAGGGACGCACCCCTCCACTTT | CAWLRDRDAPLHF
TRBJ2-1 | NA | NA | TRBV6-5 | TGTGCCTCCCGGACGGGCCAGCGGTTTCTGGATGAGCAGTTCTTC | CASRTGQRFLDEQFF
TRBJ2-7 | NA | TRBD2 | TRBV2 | TGTGCCAGCAGTGAGAAGCGGGGGGAACCTTCCTACGAGCAGTACTTC | CASSEKRGEPSYEQYF
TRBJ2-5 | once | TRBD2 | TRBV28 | TGTGCCAGCAGTTTTTTTATTTGGACTAGCGGGAGGAGGAAAGAGACCCAGTACTTC | CASSFFIWTSGRRKETQYF
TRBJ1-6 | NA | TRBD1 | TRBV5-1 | TGCGCCAGCAGCTTCATTCCGACGGACAGGGACAGCACCCTCCACTTT | CASSFIPTDRDSTLHF
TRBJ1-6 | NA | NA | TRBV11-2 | TGTGCCAGCAGCTTAGAAGGGACACCTCATAATTCACCCCTCCACTTT | CASSLEGTPHNSPLHF
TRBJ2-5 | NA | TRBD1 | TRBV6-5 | TGTGCCAGCAGTAACAGGGGGCGACAAGAGACCCAGTACTTC | CASSNRGRQETQYF
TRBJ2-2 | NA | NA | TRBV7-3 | TGTGCCAGCAGCCCCGCAGGGGTTGGGACCGGGGAGCTGTTTTTT | CASSPAGVGTGELFF
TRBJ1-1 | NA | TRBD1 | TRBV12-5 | TGTGCTAGTGGTTCGGGACAGATGAACACTGAAGCTTTCTTT | CASGSGQMNTEAFF
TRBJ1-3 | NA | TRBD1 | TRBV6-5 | TGTGCCAGCATTCGACAGGGCGGCAACACCATATATTTT | CASIRQGGNTIYF
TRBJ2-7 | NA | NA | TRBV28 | TGTGCCAGCAGTGAGCAGGGTCACGAGCAGTACTTC | CASSEQGHEQYF
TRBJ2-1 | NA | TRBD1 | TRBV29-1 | TGCAGCGTTGCTGGACAGGGGCTCAATGAGCAGTTCTTC | CSVAGQGLNEQFF
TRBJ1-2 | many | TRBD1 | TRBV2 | TGTGCCAGCAGTTCCCGGGACAGGCATGGCTACACCTTC | CASSSRDRHGYTF
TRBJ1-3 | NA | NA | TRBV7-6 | TGTGCCAGCAGCTTTCAGGACTCTGGAAACACCATATATTTT | CASSFQDSGNTIYF
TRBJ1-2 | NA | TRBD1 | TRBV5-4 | TGTGCCAGCAGACCCGGGACAGTCGATGGCTACACCTTC | CASRPGTVDGYTF
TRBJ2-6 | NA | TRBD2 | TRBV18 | TGTGCCAGCTCACCGGGACTAGCGGGGGTCTCTGGGGCCAACGTCCTGACTTTC | CASSPGLAGVSGANVLTF